What follows are 13 T cell receptor beta chains derived from one specimen sequenced in a study of shared clonotypes between healthy human individuals. Some clones are missing from TCRdb's copy, which holds only in-frame ones; the method was immunoSEQ multiplex PCR. Among 2 million to 2.5 million clones listed, roughly 95% were seen once. Specimen: naive CD4+ T cells sorted from blood. Noted subset: CD45RA+ positively selected. The receptors come from a man between 18 and 29 years old in good health.

The chain couples TRBV11-2 to TRBJ2-3, with D perhaps matching TRBD2 (5 bases). The V gene's germline CDR1 is SGHAT and CDR2 FQNNGV. The CDR3 extends over 15 amino acids. Trimming removed 3 bases from V and 0 bases from J, with 10 bases in between. The CDR3, as DNA: TGTGCCAGCAGCTTGACCGGGATTAGCACAGATACGCAGTATTTT. Translation gives CASSLTGISTDTQYF.

The chain has TRBV9 and TRBJ2-5, with TRBD2 matching 10 bases. With 0 bases clipped from V and 5 bases from J, the junction kept 10 bases outside the gene matches. The CDR3 has 17 amino acids. Germline CDR1 is SGDLS and CDR2 is YYNGEE. CDR3 in amino acids: CASSVGSSGRAWETQYF. CDR3 nucleotides: TGTGCCAGCAGCGTAGGTTCCAGCGGGAGGGCCTGGGAGACCCAGTACTTC.

The chain is built from TRBV18 and TRBJ2-3; D is unclear. This CDR3 region has 14 residues. V lost 2 bases and J lost 2, with 8 bases in between. Germline CDR1 KGHSH, CDR2 LQKENI. DNA for the CDR3: TGTGCCAGCTCACCAACTGGCAACACAGATACGCAGTATTTT. Amino acid sequence: CASSPTGNTDTQYF.

The chain recombines TRBV14 with TRBJ2-3; D uncertain. This CDR3 region has 15 residues. The V gene's germline CDR1 is SGHDN and CDR2 FVKESK. V lost 0 bases and J lost 7, with 14 bases in between. This chain's CDR3 is CASSQEALATYTQYF. Here the CDR3 DNA reads TGTGCCAGCAGCCAAGAAGCCCTTGCGACATATACGCAGTATTTT.

This chain connects TRBV18 to TRBJ2-5, with TRBD1 matching 7 bases. The J segment lost 4 bases and the V segment lost 2 bases, leaving 7 bases of the junction unmatched. This CDR3 is 15 amino acids long. CDR1 is KGHSH and CDR2 is LQKENI in the germline V gene. The CDR3 coding sequence is TGTGCCAGCTCACCAGGGGACAGCAATTCAGAGACCCAGTACTTC. Encoded protein: CASSPGDSNSETQYF.

The V gene is TRBV7-2, the J gene TRBJ2-7; D is perhaps TRBD2 (6 bases). V gave up 6 bases and J gave up 4 bases, with 16 bases separating them. CDR3 length: 14 amino acids. The germline CDR1 and CDR2 sequences are SGHTA and FQGNSA. The CDR3 loop reads CASSLTGAPYEQYF. The CDR3 DNA reads as TGTGCCAGCAGTCTTACGGGAGCGCCTTACGAGCAGTACTTC.

A word on this clone: Other DNA sequences of this sample code for an identical CDR3. This sequence joins TRBV6-1 and TRBJ1-6; D is perhaps TRBD1 (6 bases). The CDR3 spans 15 residues. Between the trimmed V and J ends, which lost 0 bases and 7 bases, there was a span of 10 bases. From germline, CDR1 is MNHNS and CDR2 SASEGT. CDR3 nucleotide sequence: TGTGCCAGCAGTGAAGCGCTACAGGGAAATTCACCCCTCCACTTT. Translated: CASSEALQGNSPLHF.

The CDR3 nucleotides read TGTGCCAGCAGTCGGACAGGGGCGGAGGCAGATACGCAGTATTTT. Protein sequence: CASSRTGAEADTQYF. This chain uses TRBV6-6 with TRBJ2-3; 9 nucleotides line up with TRBD1. Trimming at V came to 5 bases and at J to 4 bases, leaving 7 bases not matched to a gene. The CDR3 runs to 15 residues. CDR1 MNHNY and CDR2 SVGAGI come from the germline V gene (reference sequence).

This chain joins TRBV19 and TRBJ2-7; D gene uncertain. V was shortened by 5 bases and J by 2 bases, with 13 bases between the two germline ends. Germline CDR1 reads LNHDA; CDR2 reads SQIVND (reference sequence). This CDR3 contains 14 residues. In nucleotides, the CDR3 is TGTGCCAGTAGTGTCACGACCAGTACCTACGAGCAGTACTTC. The encoded protein is CASSVTTSTYEQYF.

The rearrangement joins TRBV30 to TRBJ2-7, with no clear D. There are 11 residues in the CDR3. CDR1 GTSNPN and CDR2 SVGIG come from the germline V gene (reference sequence). Trimming took 1 base from V and 7 from J, leaving 8 bases between them. The CDR3 region has the DNA TGTGCCTGGAGTGGGTTTTTGGAGCAGTACTTC. Its protein is CAWSGFLEQYF.

The gene calls are TRBV10-3 and TRBJ2-5; 9 positions match TRBD2. Germline trimming cut 6 bases from V and 1 base from J; bases unmatched to any gene: 6. The CDR3 consists of 15 residues. Germline assignment: CDR1 ENHRY and CDR2 SYGVKD. CDR3 protein: CAISDRLAAQETQYF. The CDR3 DNA follows: TGTGCCATCAGCGATAGACTAGCGGCCCAAGAGACCCAGTACTTC.

This chain connects TRBV18 to TRBJ1-5, with TRBD1 matching 8 bases. V was pared by 0 bases and J by 0 bases, with 4 bases of the junction left unmatched. The CDR3 is made up of 17 amino acids. Germline CDR1 is KGHSH and CDR2 is LQKENI. CDR3 in amino acids: CASSPPNRGTSNQPQHF. The CDR3 nucleotides read TGTGCCAGCTCACCACCGAACAGGGGGACTAGCAATCAGCCCCAGCATTTT.

The V and J genes are TRBV13 and TRBJ2-7, with D uncertain. Trimming stripped 0 bases from V and 4 bases from J, with 16 bases between. CDR1 and CDR2 (germline): PRHDT, FYEKMQ (reference sequence). The CDR3 extends over 16 amino acids. CDR3 nucleotide sequence: TGTGCCAGCAGCTTAGGTTGGGATGCGGCGCAATACGAGCAGTACTTC. Residues: CASSLGWDAAQYEQYF.